This T cell receptor (beta chain) was recorded in a study of neoadjuvant anti-PD-1 for oral cavity cancer (dated by TCRdb to the early 2020s). The study in broad terms: Three to four biweekly doses of nivolumab at 3 mg/kg were mostly administered to patients before curative-intent surgical resection. The parent correlative cohort included approximately 13 patients, with an approximately 35% response rate. A fourth nivolumab dose was given around day 43 to patients without progression, and definitive surgical resection was performed in those patients on days 50-56. Under RECIST 1.1, patients with complete response, partial response or stable disease were classed as responders, and patients with progression were classed as non-responders. Summary of the overall study and its limitations: Higher pretreatment blood TCRbeta clonality and lower post-treatment tumor TCRbeta clonality were correlated with higher pretreatment blood Treg/Th17 ratios. Only a few patients per response group were included in the TCR analyses, and the authors called for validation in larger cohorts. Greater tumor shrinkage was correlated with larger post-treatment sizes of preexisting intratumoral clones, suggesting that expansion of preexisting clones contributed to response.

From the cysteine up to the phenylalanine, the CDR3 has a length of 13 residues. Only the CDR3 portion is preserved as DNA: 39 bases, with reading frame beginning at the first base. Trimming at the junction amounts to 4 bases on V and 4 bases on J, and the germline ends lie 8 bases apart. CDR1 MRHNA and CDR2 SNTAGT were looked up in the germline V gene. Survey sequencing of tumors used two replicates per sample, and the tumor libraries mostly started from approximately 4.8 ug of input genomic DNA. The immunoSEQ hsTCRbeta kit was used to prepare TCRbeta libraries, following the manufacturer's instructions. An Illumina NovaSeq 6000 S4 flow cell was used to sequence the final libraries, which had first been combined to 3 nM. In the source study's methods: Raw data preprocessing and quality control were performed with the immunoSEQ Analyzer. The analysis was limited to productive rearrangements, and each clonotype was defined by a unique CDR3 amino acid sequence. Repertoire clonality was estimated as the Gini-Simpson index, which was computed with the R package tcR. Gini indices were compared with Student's t test, and associations with tumor size change were assessed by Pearson correlation. What TCRdb holds here is the immuneACCESS table cut down to in-frame rearrangements. Part of the clones is not present; checked against another copy, under half of the missing clones reflect an unresolved V gene, and the others are unexplained. V and J calls and clone size are those listed in that table; D and trimming were worked out from the DNA. For this sample there are some 40,000 clones; more than 35% appear just once. The leading ten clones occupy about 16% of the sample.

The time point label for this specimen denotes: after neoadjuvant nivolumab, at surgical resection. The patients had newly diagnosed stage II-IVA oral cavity squamous cell carcinoma and had not received any prior systemic or radiation treatment. Everyone in the cohort had locally advanced, HPV-negative oral cavity squamous cell carcinoma. Samples came from a longitudinal correlative study of a single-arm phase II trial of neoadjuvant nivolumab in oral cavity squamous cell carcinoma. Subject-matched pre- and post-treatment PBMCs and tumors from three responders and three non-responders underwent genomic DNA-based TCRbeta sequencing. Genomic DNA was isolated from tumor tissue using the Maxwell RSC DNA from Tissue kit. This clone was counted a few times. Its antigen has not been determined. Base qualities are not provided; no much larger clone lies one nucleotide away.

The source material was tumor tissue, sampled after nivolumab (anti-PD-1) treatment. The origin of this receptor is a person between 35 and 79 years old with oral cavity squamous cell carcinoma. This chain joins TRBV6-4 to TRBJ1-5; the D gene identity is not certain. Here the CDR3 is given as CASSVEENQPQHF. In nucleotides, the sequence is TGTGCCAGCAGTGTGGAGGAAAATCAGCCCCAGCATTTT.